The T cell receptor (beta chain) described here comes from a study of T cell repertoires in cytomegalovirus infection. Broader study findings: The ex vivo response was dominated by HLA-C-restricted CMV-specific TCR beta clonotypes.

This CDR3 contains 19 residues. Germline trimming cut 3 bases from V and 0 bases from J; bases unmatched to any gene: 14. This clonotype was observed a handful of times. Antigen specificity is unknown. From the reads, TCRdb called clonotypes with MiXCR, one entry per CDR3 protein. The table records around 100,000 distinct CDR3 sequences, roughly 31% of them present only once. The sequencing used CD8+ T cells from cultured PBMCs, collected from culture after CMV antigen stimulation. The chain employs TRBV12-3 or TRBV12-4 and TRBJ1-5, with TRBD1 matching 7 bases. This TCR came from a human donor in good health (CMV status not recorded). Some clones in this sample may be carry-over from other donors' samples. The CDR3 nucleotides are TGTGCCAGCAGTTTCCTCATGAATCAGGGGACAGATAGCAATCAGCCCCAGCATTTT. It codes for CASSFLMNQGTDSNQPQHF.